This T cell receptor beta chain was captured by sequencing in a study of T-cell reconstitution after alpha-beta-depleted transplantation in children. Study-level results: The main origin of T-cell counts and diversity one year after transplant was newly produced T cells. High day-60 TCRbeta diversity in some patients came from surviving recipient T cells and thymic progenitors. After transplant, at about two months, alpha-beta T cells were reportedly derived from several hundred expanded graft clones.

This clonotype came up many times. The target antigen is unknown. The germline CDR1 and CDR2 sequences are MGHRA and YSYEKL. V lost 4 bases, J lost 4 bases, and 6 bases stayed unmatched. The CDR3 spans 14 residues. TCRbeta library construction was performed incorporating unique molecular identifiers. TCRdb re-called the PCR reads through MiXCR, storing one row per CDR3 protein. The table records under 250,000 distinct CDR3 sequences, around 25% of them present only once. J is TRBJ2-7 and V is TRBV4-1; 8 bases agree with TRBD1. This receptor was obtained from a female patient aged 2-9 years who had a stem cell transplant for congenital amegakaryocytic thrombocytopenia, so the T cells may come from the graft donor. This specimen consisted of PBMCs, mostly from graft donor cells, obtained 360 days after TCRalphabeta/CD19-depleted stem cell transplant. DNA for the CDR3: TGCGCCAGCAGCCTCCGGACAGGGCGGTACGAGCAGTACTTC. Protein: CASSLRTGRYEQYF.